The T cell receptor beta chain under discussion was sequenced for a study of T-cell memory formation after mild COVID-19. Findings of the study overall: Among clones contracting day 15 to 85, CD4/CD8 was balanced, whereas later expanders leaned CD4+. Contracting CD4+ clones sat mainly in CM and EM; CD8+ in EMRA.

With respect to this clonotype: Antigen: not known.

Constant-segment primers served in 5'RACE that generated TCR alpha and TCR beta cDNA libraries bearing sample barcodes and UMIs. TCRdb ran MiXCR on the 5' RACE reads and lists one entry per CDR3 protein. The repertoire holds more than 450,000 distinct CDR3 sequences, with approximately 18% as singletons. CDR1 and CDR2 from the germline V gene are SGDLS and YYNGEE. CDR3 length equals 13 residues. The germline V and J ends were trimmed by 1 base and 5 bases, with 7 bases remaining between them. The material sequenced was PBMCs or a T cell subset sorted from them (not recorded which). This clonotype was obtained from an adult woman who had mild COVID-19 (a few samples of this study predate the infection). Cell type and time point are not known. The V call is TRBV9, the J call TRBJ2-1, with unresolved D. This chain's CDR3 is CASSVPPNNEQFF. The CDR3 region has the DNA TGTGCCAGCAGCGTACCCCCGAACAATGAGCAGTTCTTC. The entire variable domain, with the rest obtained from reference TRBV9 and TRBJ2-1, is as follows: DSGVTQTPKHLITATGQRVTLRCSPRSGDLSVYWYQQSLDQGLQFLIQYYNGEERAKGNILERFSAQQFPDLHSELNLSSLELGDSALYFCASSVPPNNEQFFGPGTRLTVL.